Sequencing of this T cell receptor (beta chain) was carried out in a study of blood T cell repertoires in COVID-19. V dropped 5 bases and J dropped 7 bases, with 18 bases sitting between them. Germline loops: CDR1 MDHEN, CDR2 SYDVKM. There are 14 residues in the CDR3. Produced via immunoSEQ multiplex PCR; TCRdb's table is partial and in-frame only. The sample has approximately 60,000 clones; roughly four fifths are singletons. This chain joins TRBV28 and TRBJ2-7; D not resolved. The TCR comes from a woman older than 75 with acute or convalescent COVID-19. Sequences were obtained from peripheral blood. CDR3 bases: TGTGCCAGCAGTCAAACACTACAAGTGAGGGAGCAGTACTTC. Protein product: CASSQTLQVREQYF.